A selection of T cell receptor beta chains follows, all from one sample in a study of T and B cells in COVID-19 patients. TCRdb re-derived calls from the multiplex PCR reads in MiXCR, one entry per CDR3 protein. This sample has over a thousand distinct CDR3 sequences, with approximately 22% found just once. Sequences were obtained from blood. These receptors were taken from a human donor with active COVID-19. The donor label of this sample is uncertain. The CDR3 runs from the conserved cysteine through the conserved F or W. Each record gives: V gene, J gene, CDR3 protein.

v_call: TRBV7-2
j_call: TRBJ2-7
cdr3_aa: CASRSTGGVHEQYF

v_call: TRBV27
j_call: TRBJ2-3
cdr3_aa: CASRGWAGGDTQYF

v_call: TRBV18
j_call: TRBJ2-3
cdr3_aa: CASSPLAGVGDTQYF

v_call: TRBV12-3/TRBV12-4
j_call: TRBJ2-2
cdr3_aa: CASRRQARVGELFF

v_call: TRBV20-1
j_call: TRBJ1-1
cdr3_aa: CSARDFRARTEAFF

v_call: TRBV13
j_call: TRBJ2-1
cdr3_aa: CASSLGYNEQFF

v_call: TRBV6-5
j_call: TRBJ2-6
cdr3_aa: CASTRIAGTGDSGANVLTF

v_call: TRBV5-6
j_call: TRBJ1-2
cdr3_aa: CASSTRGGYYGYTF

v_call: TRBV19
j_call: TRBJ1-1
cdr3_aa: CASRQNTEAFF

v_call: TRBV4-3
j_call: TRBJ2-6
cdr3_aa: CASSQDLVVPDSLFSGANVLTF

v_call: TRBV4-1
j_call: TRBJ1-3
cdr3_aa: CASSQILSGNTIYF

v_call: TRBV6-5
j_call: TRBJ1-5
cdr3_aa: CAGGNQPQHF

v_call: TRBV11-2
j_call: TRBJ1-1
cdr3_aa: CASSLYGTGNTEAFF

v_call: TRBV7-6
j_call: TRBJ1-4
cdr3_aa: CASSLARRRGEKLFF

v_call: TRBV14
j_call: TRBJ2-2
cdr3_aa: CASSQLLAGNTGELFF

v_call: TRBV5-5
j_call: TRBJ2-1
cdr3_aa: CASSFGSGGEQFF

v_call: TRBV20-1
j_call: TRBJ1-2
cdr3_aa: CSARRSVGRISEGYTF

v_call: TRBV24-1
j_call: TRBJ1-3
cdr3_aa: CATSDRGTSGNTIYF

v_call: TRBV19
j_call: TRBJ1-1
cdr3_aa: CASSLGLSGTEAFF

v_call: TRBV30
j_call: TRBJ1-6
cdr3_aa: CAWSYGGERIDSPLHF

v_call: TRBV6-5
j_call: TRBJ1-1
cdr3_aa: CASTRVNTEAFF

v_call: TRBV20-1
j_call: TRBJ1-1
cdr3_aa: CSAPPVGTEAFF

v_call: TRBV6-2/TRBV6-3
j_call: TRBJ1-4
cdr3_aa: CASSSGRPRGEKLFF

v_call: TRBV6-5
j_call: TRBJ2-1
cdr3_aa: CASSPSSSPTVGFF

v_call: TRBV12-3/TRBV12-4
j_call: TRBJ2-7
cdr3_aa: CASSFNVAGREQYF

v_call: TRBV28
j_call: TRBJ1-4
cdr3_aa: CASSLRPGEKLFF

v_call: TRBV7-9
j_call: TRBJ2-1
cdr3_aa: CASSRIGQGRYNEQFF

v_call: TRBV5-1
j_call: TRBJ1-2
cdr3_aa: CASSPRTGGTYGYTF

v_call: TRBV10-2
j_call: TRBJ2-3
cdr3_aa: CASKEGTVGTDTQYF

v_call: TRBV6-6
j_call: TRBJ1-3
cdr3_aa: CASRMPEEYTIYF

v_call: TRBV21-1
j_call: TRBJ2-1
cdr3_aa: CASSTNVGTEDNEQFF

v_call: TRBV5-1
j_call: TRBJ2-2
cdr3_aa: CASSPTGTSGRGSGELFF

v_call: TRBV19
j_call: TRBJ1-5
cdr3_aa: CASSMGGEDQPQHF

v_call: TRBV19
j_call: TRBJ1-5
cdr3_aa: CASSIGVNQPQHF

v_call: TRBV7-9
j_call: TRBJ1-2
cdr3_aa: CASSLAGTGYYGYTF

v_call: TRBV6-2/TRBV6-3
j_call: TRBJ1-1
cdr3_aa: CASSWVNTEAFF

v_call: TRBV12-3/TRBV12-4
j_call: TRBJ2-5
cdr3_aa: CASSLGQGEWETQYF